This TCR beta chain was recorded in a study of shared clonotypes between healthy human individuals. Trimming took 2 bases from V and 2 from J, leaving 18 bases between them. CDR3 length equals 17 residues. Germline loops: CDR1 MDHEN, CDR2 SYDVKM. Data came from immunoSEQ multiplex PCR; TCRdb stores just in-frame clones and leaves some out. The sample shows 520,000 or so clones, 75% to 85% of them seen only once. This receptor was identified in a middle-aged woman in good health. Some clones in this sample may be carry-over from other donors' samples. This chain joins TRBV28 and TRBJ2-5; D may match TRBD1 or TRBD2 (6 bases each). Material for sequencing was PBMCs. CDR3 sequence (DNA): TGTGCCAGCAGTTTACTAGGGGGGCGGGGCCCGCAAGAGACCCAGTACTTC. It translates to CASSLLGGRGPQETQYF.